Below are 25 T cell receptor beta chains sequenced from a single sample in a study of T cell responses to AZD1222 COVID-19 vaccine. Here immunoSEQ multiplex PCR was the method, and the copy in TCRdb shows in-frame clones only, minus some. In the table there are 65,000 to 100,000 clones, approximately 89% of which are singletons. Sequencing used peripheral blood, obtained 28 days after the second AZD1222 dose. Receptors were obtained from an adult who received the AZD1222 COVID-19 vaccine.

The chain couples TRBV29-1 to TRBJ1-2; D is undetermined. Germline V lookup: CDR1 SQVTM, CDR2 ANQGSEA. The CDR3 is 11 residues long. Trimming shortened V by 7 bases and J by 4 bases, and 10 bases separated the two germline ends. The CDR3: CSGRTGYGYTF. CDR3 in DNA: TGCAGCGGACGTACGGGCTATGGCTACACCTTC.

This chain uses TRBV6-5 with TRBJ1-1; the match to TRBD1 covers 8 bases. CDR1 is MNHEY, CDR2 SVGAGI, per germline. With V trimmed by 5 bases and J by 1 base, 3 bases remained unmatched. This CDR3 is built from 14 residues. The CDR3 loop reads CASSRQGQNTEAFF. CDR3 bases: TGTGCCAGCAGTCGACAGGGGCAGAACACTGAAGCTTTCTTT.

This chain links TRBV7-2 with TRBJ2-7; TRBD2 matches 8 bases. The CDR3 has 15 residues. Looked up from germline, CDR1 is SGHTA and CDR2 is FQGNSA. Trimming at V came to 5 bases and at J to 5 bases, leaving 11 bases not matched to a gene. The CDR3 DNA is TGTGCCAGCAGCCCCATGGTAGCGGGACTCCACGAGCAGTACTTC. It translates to CASSPMVAGLHEQYF. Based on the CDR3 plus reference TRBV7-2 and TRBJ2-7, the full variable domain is GAGVSQSPSNKVTEKGKDVELRCDPISGHTALYWYRQSLGQGLEFLIYFQGNSAPDKSGLPSDRFSAERTGGSVSTLTIQRTQQEDSAVYLCASSPMVAGLHEQYFGPGTRLTVT.

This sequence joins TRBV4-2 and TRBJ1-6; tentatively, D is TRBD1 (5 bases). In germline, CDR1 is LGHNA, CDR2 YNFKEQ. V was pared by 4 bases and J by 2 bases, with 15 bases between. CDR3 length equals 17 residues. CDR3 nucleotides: TGTGCCAGCAGCCTTGGGACCCAGGGCGCCTATAATTCACCCCTCCACTTT. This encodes CASSLGTQGAYNSPLHF.

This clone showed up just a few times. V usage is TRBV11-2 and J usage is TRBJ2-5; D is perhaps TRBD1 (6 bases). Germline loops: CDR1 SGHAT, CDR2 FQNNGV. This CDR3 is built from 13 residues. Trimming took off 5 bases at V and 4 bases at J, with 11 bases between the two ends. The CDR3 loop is CASSRGGPETQYF. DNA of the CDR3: TGTGCCAGCAGCCGAGGGGGACCAGAGACCCAGTACTTC.

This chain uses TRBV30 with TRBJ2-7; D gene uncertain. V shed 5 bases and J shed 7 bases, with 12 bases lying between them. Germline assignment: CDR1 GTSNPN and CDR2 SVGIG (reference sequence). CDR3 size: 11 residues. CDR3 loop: CAWGDWWEQYF. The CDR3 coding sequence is TGTGCCTGGGGCGATTGGTGGGAGCAGTACTTC.

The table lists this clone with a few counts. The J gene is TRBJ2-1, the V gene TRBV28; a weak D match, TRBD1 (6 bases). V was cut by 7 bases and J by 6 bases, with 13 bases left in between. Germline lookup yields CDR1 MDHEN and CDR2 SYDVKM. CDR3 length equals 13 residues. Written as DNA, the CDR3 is TGTGCCAGCACCGACAGGTTACCCAATGAGCAGTTCTTC. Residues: CASTDRLPNEQFF.

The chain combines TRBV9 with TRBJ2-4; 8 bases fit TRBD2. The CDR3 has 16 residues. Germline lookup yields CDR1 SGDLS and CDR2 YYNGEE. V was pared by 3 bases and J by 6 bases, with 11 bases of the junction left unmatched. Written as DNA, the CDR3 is TGTGCCAGCAGCGCGGGACTAGAAAGGAGGGGAAACATTCAGTACTTC. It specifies CASSAGLERRGNIQYF.

The CDR3 DNA reads as TGCGCCAGCAGTGTGGTGGCCCAGTTAGATACGCAGTATTTT. Residues: CASSVVAQLDTQYF. This sequence joins TRBV10-2 and TRBJ2-3; D ambiguous. Trimming stripped 4 bases from V and 5 bases from J, with 13 bases between. Germline V gives CDR1 WSHSY, CDR2 SAAADI. The CDR3 spans 14 residues.

CDR3 region: CASSSSQTGTGNTIYF. CDR3 in DNA: TGTGCCAGCTCATCCTCCCAAACAGGGACTGGAAACACCATATATTTT. The V call is TRBV18, the J call TRBJ1-3; TRBD1 is a possible D gene (6 bases). From germline, CDR1 is KGHSH and CDR2 LQKENI. Trimming took off 5 bases at V and 2 bases at J, with 16 bases between the two ends. The CDR3 length is 16 residues.

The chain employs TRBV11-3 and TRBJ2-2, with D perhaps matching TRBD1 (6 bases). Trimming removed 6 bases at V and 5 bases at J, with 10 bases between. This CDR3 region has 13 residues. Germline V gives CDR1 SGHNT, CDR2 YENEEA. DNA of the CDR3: TGTGCCAGCAGTAACAGGGATACCGGGGAGCTGTTTTTT. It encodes CASSNRDTGELFF. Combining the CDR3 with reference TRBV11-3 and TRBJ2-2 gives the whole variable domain EAGVVQSPRYKIIEKKQPVAFWCNPISGHNTLYWYLQNLGQGPELLIRYENEEAVDDSQLPKDRFSAERLKGVDSTLKIQPAELGDSAVYLCASSNRDTGELFFGEGSRLTVL.

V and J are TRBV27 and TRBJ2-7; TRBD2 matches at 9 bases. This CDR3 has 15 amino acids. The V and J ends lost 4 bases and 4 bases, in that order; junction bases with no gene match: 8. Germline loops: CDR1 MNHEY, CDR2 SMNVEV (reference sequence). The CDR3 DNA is TGTGCCAGCAGTTGGGGCGCGGGAGGGGGGTACGAGCAGTACTTC. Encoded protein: CASSWGAGGGYEQYF.

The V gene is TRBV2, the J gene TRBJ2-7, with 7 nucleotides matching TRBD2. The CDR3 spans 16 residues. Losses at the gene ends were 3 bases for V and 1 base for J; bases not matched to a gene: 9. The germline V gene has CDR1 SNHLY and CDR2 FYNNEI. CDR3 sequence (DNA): TGTGCCAGCAGTGATCAGGGAGCGGGGAGGTCCTACGAGCAGTACTTC. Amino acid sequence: CASSDQGAGRSYEQYF.

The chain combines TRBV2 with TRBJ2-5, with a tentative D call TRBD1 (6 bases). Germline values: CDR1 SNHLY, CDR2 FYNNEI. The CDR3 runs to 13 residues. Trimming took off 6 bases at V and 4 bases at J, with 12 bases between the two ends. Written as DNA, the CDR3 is TGTGCCAGCAGCGATTTAGGGGGAGAGACCCAGTACTTC. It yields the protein CASSDLGGETQYF.

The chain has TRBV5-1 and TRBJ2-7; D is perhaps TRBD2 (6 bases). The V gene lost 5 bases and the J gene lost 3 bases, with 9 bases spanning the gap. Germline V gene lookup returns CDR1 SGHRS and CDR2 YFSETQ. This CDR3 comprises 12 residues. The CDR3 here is CASRREFYEQYF. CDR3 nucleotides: TGCGCCAGCAGGCGGGAATTCTACGAGCAGTACTTC.

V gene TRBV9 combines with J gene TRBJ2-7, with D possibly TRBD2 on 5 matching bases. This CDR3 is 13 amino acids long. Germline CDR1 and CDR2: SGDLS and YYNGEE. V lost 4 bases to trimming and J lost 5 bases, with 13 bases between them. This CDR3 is CASSPRSGDEQYF. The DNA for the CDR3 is TGTGCCAGCAGCCCCCGAAGCGGCGACGAGCAGTACTTC.

DNA for the CDR3: TGTGCCAGCAGTTACTTATTCCGGGAGCAGTTCTTC. This sequence encodes CASSYLFREQFF. The chain joins TRBV6-6 to TRBJ2-1; D is unclear. Trimming cost V 1 base and J 10 bases, with 8 bases left between them. CDR3 length: 12 residues. In germline, CDR1 is MNHNY, CDR2 SVGAGI (reference sequence).

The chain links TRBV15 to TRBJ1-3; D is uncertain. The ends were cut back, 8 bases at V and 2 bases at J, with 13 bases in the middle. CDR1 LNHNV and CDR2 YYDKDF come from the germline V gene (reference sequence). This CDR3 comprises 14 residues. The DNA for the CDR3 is TGTGCCACCCGTGGAGGGAGTACTGGAAACACCATATATTTT. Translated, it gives CATRGGSTGNTIYF.

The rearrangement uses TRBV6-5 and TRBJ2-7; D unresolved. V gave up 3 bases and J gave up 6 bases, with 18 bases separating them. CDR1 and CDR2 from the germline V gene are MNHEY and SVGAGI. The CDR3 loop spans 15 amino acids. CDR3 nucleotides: TGTGCCAGCAGTTATTCGCGCTTGGTTAGAGGCGAGCAGTACTTC. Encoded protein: CASSYSRLVRGEQYF.

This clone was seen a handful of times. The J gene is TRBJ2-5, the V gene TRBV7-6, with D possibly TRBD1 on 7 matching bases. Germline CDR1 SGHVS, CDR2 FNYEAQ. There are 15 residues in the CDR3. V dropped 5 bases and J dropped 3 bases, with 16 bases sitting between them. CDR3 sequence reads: CASSPRQGGKETQYF. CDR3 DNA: TGTGCCAGCAGCCCTAGACAGGGAGGTAAAGAGACCCAGTACTTC. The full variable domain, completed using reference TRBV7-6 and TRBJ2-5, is GAGVSQSPRYKVTKRGQDVALRCDPISGHVSLYWYRQALGQGPEFLTYFNYEAQQDKSGLPNDRFSAERPEGSISTLTIQRTEQRDSAMYRCASSPRQGGKETQYFGPGTRLLVL.

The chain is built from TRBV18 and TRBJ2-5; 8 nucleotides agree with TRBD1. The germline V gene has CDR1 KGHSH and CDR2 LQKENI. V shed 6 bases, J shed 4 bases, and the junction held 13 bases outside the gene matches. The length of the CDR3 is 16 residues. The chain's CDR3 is CASSPGTGNLAETQYF. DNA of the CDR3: TGTGCCAGCTCCCCCGGGACAGGAAATTTGGCAGAGACCCAGTACTTC.

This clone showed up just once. The CDR3 loop is CASTWDFTYNEQFF. The DNA for the CDR3 is TGCGCCAGCACCTGGGACTTCACCTACAATGAGCAGTTCTTC. The chain links TRBV5-1 to TRBJ2-1; tentative D call: TRBD2 (6 bases). Germline lookup yields CDR1 SGHRS and CDR2 YFSETQ. The CDR3 sequence is 14 residues long. The ends were cut back, 6 bases at V and 2 bases at J, with 12 bases in the middle. Full variable domain (remainder filled in from reference TRBV5-1 and TRBJ2-1): KAGVTQTPRYLIKTRGQQVTLSCSPISGHRSVSWYQQTPGQGLQFLFEYFSETQRNKGNFPGRFSGRQFSNSRSEMNVSTLELGDSALYLCASTWDFTYNEQFFGPGTRLTVL.

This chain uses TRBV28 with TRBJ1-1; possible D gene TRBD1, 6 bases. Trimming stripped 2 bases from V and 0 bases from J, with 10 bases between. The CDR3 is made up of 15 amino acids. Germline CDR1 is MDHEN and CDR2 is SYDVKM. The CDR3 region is CASSLGGVVNTEAFF. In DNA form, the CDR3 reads TGTGCCAGCAGTTTAGGGGGCGTGGTGAACACTGAAGCTTTCTTT.

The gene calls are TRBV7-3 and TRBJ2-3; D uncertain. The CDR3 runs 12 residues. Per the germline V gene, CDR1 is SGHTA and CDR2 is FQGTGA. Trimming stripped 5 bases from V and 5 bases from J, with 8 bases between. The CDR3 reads CASSPPGDTQYF. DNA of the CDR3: TGTGCCAGCAGCCCGCCTGGAGATACGCAGTATTTT.

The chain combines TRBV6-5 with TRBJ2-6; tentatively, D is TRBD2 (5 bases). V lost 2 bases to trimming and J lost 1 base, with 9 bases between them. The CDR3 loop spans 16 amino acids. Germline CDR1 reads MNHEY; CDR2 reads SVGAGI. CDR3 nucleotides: TGTGCCAGCAGTTACGGTACTAGTTCTGGGGCCAACGTCCTGACTTTC. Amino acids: CASSYGTSSGANVLTF.